This TCR beta chain was captured in a study of blood T cell repertoires in COVID-19 (dated by TCRdb to 2018 to 2020). For the wider study: Collaborator samples came from the United States, Italy and Spain and covered acute and convalescent phases of COVID-19. The material from the prospective study consisted of cDNA or gDNA derived from T cells, B-cell-depleted T cells, or PBMCs. Subjects who had been exposed to COVID-19, were actively infected with it, or had recovered from it provided the deeply sampled blood TCRbeta repertoires that made up the dataset. A freely available public database, intended as a resource for researchers studying the immune response to SARS-CoV-2, is where the repertoires were released. Samples were obtained from the ongoing ImmuneRACE study (first 160 participants) and from about 1,300 subjects provided by 6 global collaborators. Sample metadata almost always included a de-identified subject ID, COVID-19 status, age in years and sex. Where available, HLA class I and class II types were taken from metadata supplied by the sample provider and were not determined by assay-based typing.

Collaborating institutions collected whole blood in K2EDTA tubes following their own protocols. For TCRbeta analysis, collaborators shipped samples as frozen whole blood, isolated PBMCs, or DNA extracted from either of those sample types. TCRbeta CDR3 regions were amplified from genomic DNA by means of the immunoSEQ Assay, a bias-controlled multiplex PCR. Processing in the source paper ran as follows. The number of nucleated cells in each sample was estimated from the amplification of reference gene primers within the assay. To quantify the absolute abundance of each unique TCRbeta CDR3 rearrangement, sequence reads were collapsed and filtered. For each sample, productive Simpson clonality was calculated by taking the square root of Simpson's diversity index across productive rearrangements. Here the immuneACCESS table is served through TCRdb, limited to in-frame sequences with V and J called. Missing clones are a known gap in these copies; in checked studies unresolved V genes cover under half, and the rest lacks a known reason. V and J calls and clone size are those listed in that table; D and trimming were worked out from the DNA. The sample includes 65,000 to 90,000 clones, with 82% observed a single time. The top ten clones comprise about 3.9% of the sample.

The research as a whole found: Clinical and demographic metadata were provided uncurated, with the amount varying by source and participant.

This clone appeared a few times. Its specific antigen is unknown. No base quality values were provided; no much bigger clone lies one nucleotide off. According to the germline V gene (reference sequence), CDR1 reads LGHDT and CDR2 reads YNNKEL. V and J lose 2 bases and 2 bases, and a span of 5 bases separates them. The CDR3 contains 13 residues, cysteine and phenylalanine counted. The entry retains the CDR3 DNA only, 39 bases that are in frame from base 1. What was sequenced was peripheral blood. The receptor comes from a woman aged 55-70 years with acute or convalescent COVID-19. The sequence links TRBV3-1 (or the pseudogene TRBV3-2) to TRBJ2-3, and perhaps TRBD2 as D gene, on 5 matching bases. This receptor has the CDR3 CASSQLATDTQYF. The nucleotides are TGTGCCAGCAGCCAACTAGCCACAGATACGCAGTATTTT.